This T cell receptor (beta chain) was sequenced in a study of glioma-infiltrating T cells. In its sample, this clonotype was seen many times. Its antigen remains unknown. TCR alpha and beta CDR3 regions were amplified from RNA using iRepertoire nested multiplex PCR. Tissue mRNA or PBMC total RNA, about 95-450 ng, went into one-step reverse transcription and amplification. In TCRdb, the multiplex PCR reads were re-called with MiXCR into one record per CDR3 protein. Of roughly 40,000 distinct CDR3 sequences in the sample, about a fifth were seen once. This CDR3 is 16 amino acids long. J gave up 3 bases and V 3 bases, and 11 bases lay outside the gene matches. Per the germline V gene, CDR1 is DFQATT and CDR2 is SNEGSKA (reference sequence). Regarding the study as a whole: Very few CDR3 sequences were shared between tissue and blood. Non-neoplastic patients had below-expected tissue-blood divergence, while all gliomas exceeded expectation.

The chain uses TRBV20-1 and TRBJ2-7, with 10 bases identical to TRBD2. The TCR was taken from a human donor with low-grade glioma or glioblastoma, undergoing nonglioma brain surgery, or in good health (not recorded which). Sequencing was carried out using glioma tissue, nonneoplastic brain tissue, or PBMCs (not recorded which). This CDR3 reads CSARSLKASGGYEQYF. For the CDR3, the DNA is TGCAGTGCTAGGTCACTCAAGGCTAGCGGGGGCTACGAGCAGTACTTC.